This entry lists 17 T cell receptor beta chains sequenced from one sample in a study of blood T cells in healthy people across ages. A sample-barcoded 5' primer and a J-beta primer mix were used in a second PCR of roughly 7 to 11 cycles. TCRdb redid the calling of the 5' RACE reads with MiXCR, one entry per CDR3 protein. The profile shows roughly 1.4 million distinct CDR3 sequences, roughly 59% of them singletons. What was sequenced was blood. These receptors all stem from a man aged 18 to 29 in good health.

The chain employs TRBV4-3 and TRBJ2-4; a possible D gene is TRBD2 (5 bases). The assigned J gene may be wrong: the sequence end matches TRBJ2-7 better. The CDR3 contains 15 residues. Germline CDR1 and CDR2: LGHNA and YSLEER. CDR3 DNA: TGCGCCAGCAGCCAAGGGGCTAGCTTCTCGTACGAGCAGTACTTC. Encoded protein: CASSQGASFSYEQYF.

The chain recombines TRBV6-5 with TRBJ2-5; D is perhaps TRBD2 (6 bases). Between the trimmed V and J ends, which lost 4 bases and 2 bases, there was a span of 14 bases. CDR1 MNHEY and CDR2 SVGAGI come from the germline V gene. The CDR3 extends over 15 amino acids. CDR3 sequence reads: CASSSLPGGQETQYF. CDR3 DNA: TGTGCCAGCAGTTCCCTTCCCGGGGGACAAGAGACCCAGTACTTC.

The gene calls are TRBV29-1 and TRBJ2-1; maybe TRBD2 (7 bases). Germline CDR1 SQVTM, CDR2 ANQGSEA. This CDR3 region has 14 residues. V was clipped by 8 bases and J by 9 bases, with 23 bases between them. The DNA of the CDR3 is TGCAGCTATCTGGGGGGGCGTGGATTTGTTGAGCAGTTCTTC. This codes for CSYLGGRGFVEQFF.

This clonotype was observed a handful of times. The chain combines TRBV7-6 with TRBJ2-1; D is perhaps TRBD1 or TRBD2 (7 bases each). Looked up from germline, CDR1 is SGHVS and CDR2 is FNYEAQ. The CDR3 sequence is 18 residues long. V was shortened by 0 bases and J by 1 base, with 16 bases between the two germline ends. The CDR3 reads CASSLAQGGEDSYNEQFF. CDR3 nucleotide sequence: TGTGCCAGCAGCTTAGCGCAGGGGGGGGAAGATTCCTACAATGAGCAGTTCTTC.

This clonotype was seen a handful of times. V is TRBV7-9 and J is TRBJ2-1, with D possibly matching TRBD2 (6 bases). Trimming shortened V by 1 base and J by 8 bases, and 12 bases separated the two germline ends. CDR3 size: 14 residues. CDR1 and CDR2 (germline): SEHNR, FQNEAQ (reference sequence). CDR3 sequence: CASSLGLGGDEQFF. The CDR3 region has the DNA TGTGCCAGCAGCTTAGGCCTGGGGGGAGATGAGCAGTTCTTC. Supplemented by reference TRBV7-9 and TRBJ2-1, the full variable domain reads DTGVSQNPRHKITKRGQNVTFRCDPISEHNRLYWYRQTLGQGPEFLTYFQNEAQLEKSRLLSDRFSAERPKGSFSTLEIQRTEQGDSAMYLCASSLGLGGDEQFFGPGTRLTVL.

The chain recombines TRBV20-1 with TRBJ2-3; TRBD1 aligns across 9 bases. The trim removed 5 bases at V and 6 bases at J, leaving 9 bases unmatched. CDR1 and CDR2 (germline): DFQATT, SNEGSKA (reference sequence). The CDR3 extends over 14 amino acids. As DNA, the CDR3 is TGCAGTGCTCGTCCCGGGACAGGGTTTGATACGCAGTATTTT. Protein sequence: CSARPGTGFDTQYF.

The V call is TRBV2, the J call TRBJ2-7, with D possibly being TRBD1 or TRBD2 (5 bases each). Germline lookup yields CDR1 SNHLY and CDR2 FYNNEI. The CDR3 totals 13 residues. V lost 7 bases and J lost 3, with 13 bases in between. CDR3 coding DNA: TGTGCCAGCATAATGGGACCCAGCTACGAGCAGTACTTC. Translated: CASIMGPSYEQYF.

This sequence joins TRBV29-1 and TRBJ1-1; possible D gene TRBD1, 6 bases. Trimming cost V 4 bases and J 5 bases, with 29 bases left between them. The CDR3 has 18 amino acids. Germline V gene sequence: CDR1 SQVTM, CDR2 ANQGSEA. CDR3 region: CSVGWDPLRAGESTEAFF. CDR3 bases: TGCAGCGTTGGATGGGACCCCCTCCGAGCAGGGGAATCGACTGAAGCTTTCTTT.

The gene calls are TRBV4-1 and TRBJ2-1; 7 bases fit TRBD2. The CDR3 contains 13 residues. Unmatched junction bases numbered 6, after V lost 4 bases and J lost 9 bases. Germline CDR1 and CDR2: MGHRA and YSYEKL. In nucleotides, the CDR3 is TGCGCCAGCAGCCGAGGGACTATTACTGAGCAGTTCTTC. Translated, it gives CASSRGTITEQFF.

In regard to this clonotype: Since a much larger clone is just one base distant, this may be a read error. The chain joins TRBV2 to TRBJ2-1, with 10 bases identical to TRBD2. The CDR3 is 15 amino acids. V shed 3 bases, J shed 3 bases, and the junction held 2 bases outside the gene matches. The germline gives CDR1 SNHLY, CDR2 FYNNEI. This chain's CDR3 is CASSDSGGGYNEQFF. The CDR3 DNA reads TGTGCCAGCAGTGACAGCGGGGGGGGCTACAATGAGCAGTTCTTC.

This clonotype appeared a few times. The chain uses TRBV28 and TRBJ2-7; 8 bases fit TRBD1. Germline trimming cut 6 bases from V and 6 bases from J; bases unmatched to any gene: 10. This CDR3 spans 14 amino acids. The V gene's germline CDR1 is MDHEN and CDR2 SYDVKM. The CDR3 protein is CASSLRGLVAEQYF. Here the CDR3 DNA reads TGTGCCAGCAGCCTCAGGGGGCTAGTAGCCGAGCAGTACTTC.

This clonotype was counted at least ten times. V usage is TRBV7-2 and J usage is TRBJ2-3, with 8 nucleotides matching TRBD2. Germline V gene lookup returns CDR1 SGHTA and CDR2 FQGNSA. This CDR3 region has 17 residues. Losses at the gene ends were 6 bases for V and 6 bases for J; bases not matched to a gene: 17. In nucleotides, the CDR3 is TGTGCCAGCAGTCAAGCGGGAGCCGGGCCCAGGTCGGATACGCAGTATTTT. Its protein is CASSQAGAGPRSDTQYF.

V and J are TRBV20-1 and TRBJ1-1; D is unresolved. Trimming cost V 1 base and J 4 bases, with 16 bases left between them. The CDR3 sequence is 15 residues long. Germline V CDR1 and CDR2: DFQATT, SNEGSKA (reference sequence). The CDR3 DNA follows: TGCAGTGCTAGAGCCCTCGGGAGCGTTGCCACTGAAGCTTTCTTT. Protein: CSARALGSVATEAFF.

This clonotype has only a few counts. The rearrangement links TRBV2 to TRBJ2-5, with 10 positions matching TRBD2. Germline trimming cut 4 bases from V and 0 bases from J; bases unmatched to any gene: 8. The CDR3 is 17 residues long. CDR1 is SNHLY and CDR2 is FYNNEI in the germline V gene. The CDR3 DNA is TGTGCCAGCAGTGCCCCTAGCGGGGGACTCAACCAAGAGACCCAGTACTTC. It encodes CASSAPSGGLNQETQYF.

V usage is TRBV12-3 or TRBV12-4 and J usage is TRBJ2-4, with 9 bases lining up with TRBD1. Germline trimming cut 5 bases from V and 7 bases from J; bases unmatched to any gene: 9. This CDR3 spans 15 amino acids. The CDR3 sequence: CASSRGGTGWNIQYF. CDR3 nucleotide sequence: TGTGCCAGCAGTAGGGGGGGGACAGGGTGGAACATTCAGTACTTC.

V and J are TRBV6-5 and TRBJ2-7; TRBD1 matches 8 bases. Germline CDR1 reads MNHEY; CDR2 reads SVGAGI. The CDR3 spans 13 residues. The V and J ends lost 6 bases and 7 bases, in that order; junction bases with no gene match: 8. The CDR3 DNA follows: TGTGCCAGCAGGGGAACAGGGGGGTGGGAGCAGTACTTC. Its translation is CASRGTGGWEQYF.

The gene calls are TRBV20-1 and TRBJ2-3; 11 bases agree with TRBD2. CDR3 length equals 15 residues. Germline trimming cut 1 base from V and 3 bases from J; bases unmatched to any gene: 3. Per the germline V gene, CDR1 is DFQATT and CDR2 is SNEGSKA (reference sequence). The CDR3 loop reads CSARAASGRTDTQYF. DNA of the CDR3: TGCAGTGCTAGAGCCGCTAGCGGGAGGACAGATACGCAGTATTTT.